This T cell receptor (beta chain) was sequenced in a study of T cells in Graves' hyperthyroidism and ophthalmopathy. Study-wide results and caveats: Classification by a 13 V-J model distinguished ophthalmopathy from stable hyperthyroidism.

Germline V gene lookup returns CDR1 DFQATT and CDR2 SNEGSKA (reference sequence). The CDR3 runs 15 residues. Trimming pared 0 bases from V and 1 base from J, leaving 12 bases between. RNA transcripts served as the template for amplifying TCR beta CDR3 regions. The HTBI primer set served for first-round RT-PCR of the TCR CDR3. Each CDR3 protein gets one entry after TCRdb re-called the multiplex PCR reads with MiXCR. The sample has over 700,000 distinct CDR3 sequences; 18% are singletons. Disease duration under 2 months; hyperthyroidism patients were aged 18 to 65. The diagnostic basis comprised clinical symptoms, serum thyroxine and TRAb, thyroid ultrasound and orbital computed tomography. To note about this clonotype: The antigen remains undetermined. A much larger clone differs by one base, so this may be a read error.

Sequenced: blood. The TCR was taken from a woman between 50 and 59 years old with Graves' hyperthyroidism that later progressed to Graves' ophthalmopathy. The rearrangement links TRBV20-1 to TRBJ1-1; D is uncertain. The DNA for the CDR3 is TGCAGTGCTAGAGATTTGGGCAGGCCGAACACTGAAGCTTTCTTT. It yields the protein CSARDLGRPNTEAFF.